This T cell receptor (beta chain) was obtained from a study of CD8 T cells in Susac syndrome. The CDR3 contains 17 residues. The ends lost 5 bases at V and 7 bases at J; junction bases unmatched: 14. The V gene's germline CDR1 is SGHVS and CDR2 FQNEAQ. With random hexamers, about 0.5 to 1 ug RNA was reverse transcribed. It was immunoSEQ multiplex PCR that amplified TCR beta CDR3 across 54 Vbeta and 13 Jbeta. TCRdb fed the immunoSEQ multiplex PCR reads into MiXCR, producing one record per CDR3 protein. The repertoire holds under 200,000 distinct CDR3 sequences, approximately 95% seen once, with about 0.15% in the top ten. CD8+ and CD4+ T cells circulating in blood were sequenced for TCR beta. Relapsing-remitting disease, either stable or active, was present in the treatment-naive patients who were the multiple sclerosis controls. TEMRA cells were FACS-enriched and CD8+ and CD4+ T cells negatively isolated.

Material for sequencing was CD8+ T cells from PBMCs. The V call is TRBV7-8, the J call TRBJ2-1, with TRBD1 identical over 10 bases. This clonotype originated in a human donor with multiple sclerosis. In DNA, the CDR3 is TGTGCCAGCAGCCGCGGGGGCGGGACAGGGGCAGTAAATGAGCAGTTCTTC. Protein sequence: CASSRGGGTGAVNEQFF.